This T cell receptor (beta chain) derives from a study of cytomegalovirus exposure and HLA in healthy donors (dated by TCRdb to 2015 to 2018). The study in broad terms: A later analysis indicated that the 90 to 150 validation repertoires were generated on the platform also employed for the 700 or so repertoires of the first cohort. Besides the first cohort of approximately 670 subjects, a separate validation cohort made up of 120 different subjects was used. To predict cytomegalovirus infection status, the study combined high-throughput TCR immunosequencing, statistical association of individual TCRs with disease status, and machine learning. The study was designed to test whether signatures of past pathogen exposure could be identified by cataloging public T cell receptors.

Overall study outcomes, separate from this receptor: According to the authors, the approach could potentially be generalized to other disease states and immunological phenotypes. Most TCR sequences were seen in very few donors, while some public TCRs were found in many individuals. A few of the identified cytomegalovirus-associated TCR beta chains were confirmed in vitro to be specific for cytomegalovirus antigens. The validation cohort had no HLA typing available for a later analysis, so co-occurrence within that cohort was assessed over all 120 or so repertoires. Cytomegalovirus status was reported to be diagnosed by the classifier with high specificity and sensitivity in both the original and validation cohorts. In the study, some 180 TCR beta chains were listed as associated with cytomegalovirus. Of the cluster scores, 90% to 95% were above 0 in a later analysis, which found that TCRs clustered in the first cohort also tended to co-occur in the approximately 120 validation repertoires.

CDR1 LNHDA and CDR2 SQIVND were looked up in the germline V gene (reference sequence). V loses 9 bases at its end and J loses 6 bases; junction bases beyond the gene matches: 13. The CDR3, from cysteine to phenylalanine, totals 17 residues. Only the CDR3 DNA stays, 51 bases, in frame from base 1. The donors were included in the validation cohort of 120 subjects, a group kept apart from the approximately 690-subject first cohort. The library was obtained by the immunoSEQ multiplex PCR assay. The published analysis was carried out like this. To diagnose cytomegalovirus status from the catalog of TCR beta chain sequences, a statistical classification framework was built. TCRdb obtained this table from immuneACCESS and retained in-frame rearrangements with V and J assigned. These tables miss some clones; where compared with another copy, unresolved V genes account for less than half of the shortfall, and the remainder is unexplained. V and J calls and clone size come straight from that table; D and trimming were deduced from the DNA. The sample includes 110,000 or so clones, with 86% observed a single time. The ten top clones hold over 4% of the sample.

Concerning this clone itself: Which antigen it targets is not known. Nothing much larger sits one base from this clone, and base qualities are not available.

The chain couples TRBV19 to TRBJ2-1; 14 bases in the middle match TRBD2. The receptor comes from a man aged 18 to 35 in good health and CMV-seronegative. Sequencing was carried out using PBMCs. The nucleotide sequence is TGTGCCAGCACCGGGACTAGCGGGAGTCTGGTCCTCAATGAGCAGTTCTTC. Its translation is CASTGTSGSLVLNEQFF.